The text below deals with one T cell receptor (beta chain). Its antigen remains unidentified. No much larger clone is present one base from it, and per-base qualities are unavailable. This sample was included in a study of CD8 T cells in Susac syndrome (dated by TCRdb to between 2017 and 2020). Notes on the research overall: Among the Susac syndrome patients who were sequenced, clinically active disease was present in more than 5 and clinical remission was observed in fewer than 10. At blood withdrawal, Susac syndrome patients were either therapy-naive, taking corticosteroids (in some cases with IVIg as well), or taking IVIg alone. Repertoire sequencing was used to test whether CD8+ T cell activation and differentiation in Susac syndrome was antigen driven.

What the study reported, not specific to this receptor: The TCR sequencing and HLA analysis was acknowledged to have included a relatively small number of individuals. In patients with Susac syndrome, the CD4+ T cell repertoire showed no detectable clonal expansion.

The germline ends are 18 bases apart after V is trimmed by 3 bases and J by 2 bases. The CDR3 holds 16 amino acids from the cysteine to the phenylalanine. The read is trimmed to its CDR3 DNA, 48 bases read in frame from base 1. According to the germline V gene (reference sequence), CDR1 reads SGHNT and CDR2 reads YYREEE. RNA was extracted using the RNeasy kit, and roughly 0.5 to 1 microgram was reverse transcribed with random hexamers. The immunoSEQ multiplex PCR assay, covering 54 Vbeta and 13 Jbeta segments, was used to amplify TCR beta CDR3 regions. PCR amplification bias was corrected using a synthetic template baseline for primer optimization and computational correction. Concerning the study's data processing: Reads were annotated to V, D and J genes per IMGT and analyzed with immunoSEQ Analyzer, keeping only productive sequences. Clonality was calculated as one minus the Shannon entropy normalized by log2 of the number of productive unique sequences. For each patient and control, public and private clones were evaluated among the 100 most prevalent clones. Clones were defined as Susac-specific if absent from the healthy and MS cohorts, from some 1,000 published viral clones and from other ImmuneACCESS disease sequences. The public reads were reanalyzed by TCRdb: fastp trimming at Q25, MiXCR alignment, in-frame beta chains only. CDR3 protein sequences are deduplicated, and each keeps its most common genes and DNA. What appears here as the V and J calls and clone size reflects TCRdb's work, not the paper's. In all, the sample holds 70,000 to 75,000 distinct CDR3 sequences, and just over 90% of those were seen once. Of the sample, roughly 0.16% falls within the top ten clones.

Peripheral blood CD8+ and CD4+ T cells from healthy donors, Susac syndrome patients and multiple sclerosis patients were profiled using high-throughput TCR beta sequencing. Susac syndrome patients met recently defined diagnostic criteria for definite or probable disease. Bulk CD8+ and CD4+ T cells were purified by magnetic negative isolation, whereas CD8+ TEMRA cells were enriched by FACS. Blood was drawn into EDTA tubes, processed within 24 hours, and PBMCs were isolated by density gradient centrifugation. PBMCs destined for TCR sequencing were cryopreserved in liquid nitrogen and later thawed in a 37 °C water bath. A purity of at least 90% was achieved for sorted or isolated CD4+, CD8+ and CD8+ TEMRA cells.

This clonotype was sampled from a human donor with Susac syndrome. The V gene is TRBV5-4 and the J gene is TRBJ2-7; the best D guess is TRBD1, with 6 bases matching. The sequencing sample was made of CD4+ T cells from PBMCs. The DNA is TGTGCCAGCAGCTCCCCGAAAAATCGACAGGCCTACGAGCAGTACTTC. This gives the protein CASSSPKNRQAYEQYF.